This T cell receptor beta chain appears in the sequencing data of a study of blood T cell repertoires in COVID-19. This clone was found many times. Clones were sequenced by immunoSEQ multiplex PCR, and TCRdb holds only the in-frame ones, with some missing. The sample contains approximately 62,000 clones, 76% of which appear only once. The V and J ends lost 0 bases and 6 bases respectively, with 15 bases between them. This CDR3 region has 15 residues. The V gene's germline CDR1 is LGHNA and CDR2 YSLEER. Input material: peripheral blood. This clonotype was obtained from a woman aged 50 to 65 with active or convalescent COVID-19. The rearrangement joins TRBV4-3 to TRBJ2-7; D may be TRBD1 (5 bases). CDR3 region: CASSQDQAWTSEQYF. As DNA, the CDR3 is TGCGCCAGCAGCCAAGATCAGGCCTGGACATCCGAGCAGTACTTC.